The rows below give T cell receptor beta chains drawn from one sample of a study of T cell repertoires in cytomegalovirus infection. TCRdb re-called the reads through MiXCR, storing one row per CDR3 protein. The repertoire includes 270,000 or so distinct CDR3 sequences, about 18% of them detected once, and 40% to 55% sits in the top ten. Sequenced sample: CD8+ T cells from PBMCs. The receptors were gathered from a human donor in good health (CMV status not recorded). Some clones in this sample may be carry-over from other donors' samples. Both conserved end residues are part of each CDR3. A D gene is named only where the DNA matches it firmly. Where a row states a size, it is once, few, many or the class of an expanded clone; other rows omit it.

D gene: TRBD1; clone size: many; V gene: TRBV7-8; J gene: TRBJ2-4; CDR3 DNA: TGTGCCAGCAGCTCGTACTACCGGGACAGGGGCCTGGACATTCAGTACTTC; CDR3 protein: CASSSYYRDRGLDIQYF
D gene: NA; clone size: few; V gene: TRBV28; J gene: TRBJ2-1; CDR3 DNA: TGTGCCAGCAGTGGAACTAGAAATGAGCAGTTCTTC; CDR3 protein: CASSGTRNEQFF
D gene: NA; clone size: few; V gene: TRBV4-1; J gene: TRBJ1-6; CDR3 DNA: TGCGCCAGCAGCCAAGATGTGGCAGGGTCAGGGCCGCCCCTCCACTTT; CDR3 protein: CASSQDVAGSGPPLHF
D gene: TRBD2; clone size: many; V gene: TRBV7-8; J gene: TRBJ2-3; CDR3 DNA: TGTGCCAGCAGCTTTCCGGGACTAGCGGCCTTCACAGATACGCAGTATTTT; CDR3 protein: CASSFPGLAAFTDTQYF
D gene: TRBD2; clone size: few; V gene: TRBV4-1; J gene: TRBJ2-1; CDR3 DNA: TGCGCCAGCAGCCCGTGGTGGCGGGGGGGCCTGGATCGTAATGAGCAGTTCTTC; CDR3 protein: CASSPWWRGGLDRNEQFF
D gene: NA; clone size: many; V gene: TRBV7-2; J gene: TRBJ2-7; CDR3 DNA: TGTGCCAGCAGCTTAGCTGACGTTACCTACGAGCAGTACTTC; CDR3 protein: CASSLADVTYEQYF
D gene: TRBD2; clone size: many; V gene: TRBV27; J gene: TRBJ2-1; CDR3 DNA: TGTGCCAGCAGTTTCGGGACTAGCGGGGATCAGTTCTTC; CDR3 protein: CASSFGTSGDQFF
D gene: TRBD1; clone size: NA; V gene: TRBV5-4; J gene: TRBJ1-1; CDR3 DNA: TGTGCCAGCAGCCCGGACAGGGGGGAAACTGAAGCTTTCTTT; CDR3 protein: CASSPDRGETEAFF
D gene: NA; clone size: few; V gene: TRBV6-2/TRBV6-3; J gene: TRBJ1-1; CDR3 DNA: TGTGCCAGCAGTTATACTACATTGAACACTGAAGCTTTCTTT; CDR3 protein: CASSYTTLNTEAFF
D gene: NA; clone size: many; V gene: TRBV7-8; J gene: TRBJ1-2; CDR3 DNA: TGTGCCAGCAGCTTAGCTCCGGATCACCCTAACTATGGCTACACCTTC; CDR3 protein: CASSLAPDHPNYGYTF
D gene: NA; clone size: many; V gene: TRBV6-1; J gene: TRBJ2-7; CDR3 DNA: TGTGCCAGCAGTGAACCCCCCGGATCGGGGGCTACCCCCTACGAGCAGTACTTC; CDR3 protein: CASSEPPGSGATPYEQYF
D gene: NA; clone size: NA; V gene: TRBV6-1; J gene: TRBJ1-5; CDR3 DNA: TGTGCCAGCAGTGAAGCGGGCGGGGGGTATCAGCCCCAGCATTTT; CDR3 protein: CASSEAGGGYQPQHF
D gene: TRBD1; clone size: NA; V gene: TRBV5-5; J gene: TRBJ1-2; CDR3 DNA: TGTGCCAGCAGCCCCCTAAGGACAGGACCGTATGGCTACACCTTC; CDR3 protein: CASSPLRTGPYGYTF
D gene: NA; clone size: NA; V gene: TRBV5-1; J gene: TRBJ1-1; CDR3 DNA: TGCGCCAGCAGCCCGCTGGAAGGGGGGACCACTGAAGCTTTCTTT; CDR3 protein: CASSPLEGGTTEAFF
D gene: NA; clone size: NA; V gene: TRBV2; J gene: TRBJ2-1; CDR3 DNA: TGTGCCAGCAGTGTGGGGTTTGGCAATGAGCAGTTCTTC; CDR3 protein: CASSVGFGNEQFF
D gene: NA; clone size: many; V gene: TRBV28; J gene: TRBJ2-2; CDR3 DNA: TGTGCCAGCAGTTTTATCTGGGCCGGGGCCGGGGAGCTGTTTTTT; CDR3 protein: CASSFIWAGAGELFF
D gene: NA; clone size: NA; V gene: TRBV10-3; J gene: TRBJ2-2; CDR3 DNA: TGTGCCATCAGCGGGCCCCCTCTTGACACCGGGGAGCTGTTTTTT; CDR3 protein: CAISGPPLDTGELFF
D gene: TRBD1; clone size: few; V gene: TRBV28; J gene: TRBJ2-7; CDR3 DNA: TGTGCCAGTAACCAGACCCCCCCCCCGGGACAGTACGAGCAGTACTTC; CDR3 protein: CASNQTPPPGQYEQYF
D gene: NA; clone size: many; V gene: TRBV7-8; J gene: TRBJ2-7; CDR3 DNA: TGTGCCAGCAGCTTCCCCCGTGGAGGGGGCTCCTACGAGCAGTACTTC; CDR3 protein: CASSFPRGGGSYEQYF
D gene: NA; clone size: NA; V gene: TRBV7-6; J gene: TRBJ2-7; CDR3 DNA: TGTGCCAGCAGCCTCCAGCGCCACTACGAGCAGTACTTC; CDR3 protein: CASSLQRHYEQYF
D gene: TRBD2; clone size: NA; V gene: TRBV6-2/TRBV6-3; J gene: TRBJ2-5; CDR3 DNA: TGTGCCAGCAGTTTACTCGGACTAGCGGGGTACCAAGAGACCCAGTACTTC; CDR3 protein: CASSLLGLAGYQETQYF
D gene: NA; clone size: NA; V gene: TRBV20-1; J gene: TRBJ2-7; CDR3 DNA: TGCAGTGCTTCTATACGAACCACACCCTACGAGCAGTACTTC; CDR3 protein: CSASIRTTPYEQYF
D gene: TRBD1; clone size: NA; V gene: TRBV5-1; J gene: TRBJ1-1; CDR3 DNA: TGCGCCAGCAGCGGGGGGACAGGTTTGAACACTGAAGCTTTCTTT; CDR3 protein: CASSGGTGLNTEAFF
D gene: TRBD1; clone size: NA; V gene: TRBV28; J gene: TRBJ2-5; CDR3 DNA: TGTGCCAGCAGTTTGCACAGGGGGAGGGAGACCCAGTACTTC; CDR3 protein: CASSLHRGRETQYF
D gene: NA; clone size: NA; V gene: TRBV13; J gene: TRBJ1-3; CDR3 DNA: TGTGCCAGCAGCTTAGCCCCTTCTCTCTCTGGAAACACCATATATTTT; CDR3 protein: CASSLAPSLSGNTIYF
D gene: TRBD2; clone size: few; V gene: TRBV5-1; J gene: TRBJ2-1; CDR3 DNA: TGCGCCAGCAGTTTCTCGTTGGGGCTAGCGGGGGGGCCCTCCTACAATGAGCAGTTCTTC; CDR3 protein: CASSFSLGLAGGPSYNEQFF
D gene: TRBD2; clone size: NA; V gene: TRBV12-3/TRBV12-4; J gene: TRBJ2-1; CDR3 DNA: TGTGCCAGCAGTCATTTAGGACTAGCGGGGGGTTCTATCTATGAGCAGTTCTTC; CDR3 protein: CASSHLGLAGGSIYEQFF
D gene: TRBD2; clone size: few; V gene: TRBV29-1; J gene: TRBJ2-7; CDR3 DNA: TGCAGCGTTGAAGACCCCACTAAAAGCGGGATAGAGCAGTACTTC; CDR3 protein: CSVEDPTKSGIEQYF
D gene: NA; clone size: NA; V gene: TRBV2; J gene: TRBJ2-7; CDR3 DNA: TGTGCCAGCAGTGAAGACGTCCGGGGGCCTTCCTACGAGCAGTACTTC; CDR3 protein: CASSEDVRGPSYEQYF
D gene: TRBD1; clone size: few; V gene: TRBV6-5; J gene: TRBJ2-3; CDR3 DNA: TGTGCCAGCAGTTACGCACAGGGGGCAGAGGATACGCAGTATTTT; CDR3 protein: CASSYAQGAEDTQYF
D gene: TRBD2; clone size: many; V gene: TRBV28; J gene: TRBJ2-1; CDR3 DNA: TGTGCCAGCAGTGGAGGGCCTAGCGGGGGGGCAGGCTACAATGAGCAGTTCTTC; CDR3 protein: CASSGGPSGGAGYNEQFF
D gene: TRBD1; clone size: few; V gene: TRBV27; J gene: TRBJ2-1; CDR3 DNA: TGTGCCAGCAGTTGGGGACAGCGACAGTACAATGAGCAGTTCTTC; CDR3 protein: CASSWGQRQYNEQFF
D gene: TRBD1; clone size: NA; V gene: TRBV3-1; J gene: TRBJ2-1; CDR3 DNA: TGTGCCATAAGACGACAGGGTTCACATGAGCAGTTCTTC; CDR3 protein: CAIRRQGSHEQFF
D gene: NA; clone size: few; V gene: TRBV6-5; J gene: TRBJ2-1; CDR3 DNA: TGTGCCAGCAGTTACGGGGCTACCTACAATGAGCAGTTCTTC; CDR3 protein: CASSYGATYNEQFF
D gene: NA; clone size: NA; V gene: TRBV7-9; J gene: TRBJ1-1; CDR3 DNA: TGTGCCAGCAGCTTAGAGGTAGCTTTCTTT; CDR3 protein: CASSLEVAFF
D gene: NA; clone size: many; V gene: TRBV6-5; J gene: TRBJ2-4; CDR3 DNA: TGTGCCAGCAGCTCAGCGGGCAGTGTCGCCAAAAACATTCAGTACTTC; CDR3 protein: CASSSAGSVAKNIQYF
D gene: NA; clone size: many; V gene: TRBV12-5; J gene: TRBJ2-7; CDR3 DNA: TGTGCTAGTGGTTTGCCGGGGACGTCCCACGAGCAGTACTTC; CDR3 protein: CASGLPGTSHEQYF
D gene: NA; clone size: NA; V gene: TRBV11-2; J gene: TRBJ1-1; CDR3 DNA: TGTGCCAGCAGCTTAGACCGCGGGGGGTTCACTGAAGCTTTCTTT; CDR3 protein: CASSLDRGGFTEAFF
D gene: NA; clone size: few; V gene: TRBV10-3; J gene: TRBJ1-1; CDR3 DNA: TGTGCCATCAGTGAAACTGGGGGCGGGACTGAAGCTTTCTTT; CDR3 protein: CAISETGGGTEAFF
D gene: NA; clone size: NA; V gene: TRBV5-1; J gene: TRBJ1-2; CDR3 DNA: TGCGCCAGCAGCTTGGGGACAGAAAACTATGGCTACACCTTC; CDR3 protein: CASSLGTENYGYTF
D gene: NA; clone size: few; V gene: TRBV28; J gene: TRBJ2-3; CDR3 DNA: TGTGCCAGCAGTTTGACCCTCCAAAGCACAGATACGCAGTATTTT; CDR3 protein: CASSLTLQSTDTQYF
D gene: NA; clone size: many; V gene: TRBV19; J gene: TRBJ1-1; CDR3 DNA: TGTGCCAGTAGTATCGCCCCCGGGGGAACTGAAGCTTTCTTT; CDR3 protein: CASSIAPGGTEAFF
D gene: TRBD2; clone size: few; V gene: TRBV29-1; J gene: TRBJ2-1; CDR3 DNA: TGCAGCGTTGAATCTAGCGGACTCATAAACAATGAGCAGTTCTTC; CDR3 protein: CSVESSGLINNEQFF
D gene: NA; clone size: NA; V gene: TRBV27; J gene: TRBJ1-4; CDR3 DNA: TGTGCCAGCAGTCCGCCCGATGGAGCACCTAATGAAAAACTGTTTTTT; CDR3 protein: CASSPPDGAPNEKLFF
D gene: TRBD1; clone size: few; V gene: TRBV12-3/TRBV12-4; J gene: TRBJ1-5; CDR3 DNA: TGTGCCAGCAGGACAGGGGGCTTTCAGCCCCAGCATTTT; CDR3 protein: CASRTGGFQPQHF
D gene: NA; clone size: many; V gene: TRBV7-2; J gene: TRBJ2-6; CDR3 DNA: TGTGCCAGCAGCTTAAGAGACAGGTCTGGGGCCAACGTCCTGACTTTC; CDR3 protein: CASSLRDRSGANVLTF
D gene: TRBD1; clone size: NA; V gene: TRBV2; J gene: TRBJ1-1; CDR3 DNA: TGTGCCAGCAGTCGAGTCCCGGGACAGGGGGTGAACACTGAAGCTTTCTTT; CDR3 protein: CASSRVPGQGVNTEAFF
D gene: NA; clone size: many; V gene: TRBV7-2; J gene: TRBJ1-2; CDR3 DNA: TGTGCCAGCAGCTTAGGTCGGCGGACAGCCTCCACTAACTATGGCTACACCTTC; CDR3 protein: CASSLGRRTASTNYGYTF
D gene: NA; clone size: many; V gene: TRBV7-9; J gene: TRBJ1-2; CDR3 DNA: TGTGCCAGCAGCCCCCCCCGTGGACAGACCAACTATGGCTACACCTTC; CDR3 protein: CASSPPRGQTNYGYTF
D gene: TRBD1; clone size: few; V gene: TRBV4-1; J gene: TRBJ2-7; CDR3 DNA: TGCGCCAGCAGCCAAGAAGGCGGGACAGGGACTTACGAGCAGTACTTC; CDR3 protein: CASSQEGGTGTYEQYF
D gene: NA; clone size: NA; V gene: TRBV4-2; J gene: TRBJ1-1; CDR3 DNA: TGTGCCAGCAGCCAAGATAGGAGGGCTTTCTTT; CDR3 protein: CASSQDRRAFF
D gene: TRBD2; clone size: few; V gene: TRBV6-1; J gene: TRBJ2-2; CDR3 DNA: TGTGCCAGCAGAGGGACTAGCGGGGGGATCGGGGAGCTGTTTTTT; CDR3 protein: CASRGTSGGIGELFF